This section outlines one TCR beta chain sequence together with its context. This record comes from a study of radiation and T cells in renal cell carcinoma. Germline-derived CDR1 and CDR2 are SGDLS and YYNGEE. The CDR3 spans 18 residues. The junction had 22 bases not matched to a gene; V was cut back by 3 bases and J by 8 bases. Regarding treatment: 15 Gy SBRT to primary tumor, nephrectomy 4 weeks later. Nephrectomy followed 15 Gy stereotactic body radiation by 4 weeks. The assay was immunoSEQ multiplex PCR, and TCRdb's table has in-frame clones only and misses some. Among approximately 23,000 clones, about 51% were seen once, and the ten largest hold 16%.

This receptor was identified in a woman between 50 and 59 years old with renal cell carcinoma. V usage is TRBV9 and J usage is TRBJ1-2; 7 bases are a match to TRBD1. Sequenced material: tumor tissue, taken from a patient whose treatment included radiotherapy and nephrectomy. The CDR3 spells CASSASTGQLVPGGGYTF. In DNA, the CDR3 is TGTGCCAGCAGCGCAAGTACCGGTCAGCTCGTTCCAGGGGGAGGCTACACCTTC.